This T cell receptor (beta chain) originates from a study of blood T cell repertoires in COVID-19. Overall study context: Sources were T cells, B-cell-depleted T cells, or PBMCs; the material itself was cDNA or gDNA.

The CDR3 is made up of 17 amino acids. Per germline, CDR1 SGHTA and CDR2 FQGNSA. Trimming removed 5 bases from V and 5 bases from J; junction bases left unmatched: 8. The authors' processing: Amplification from reference gene primers served as the basis for estimated nucleated cell counts. Sequencing was performed with immunoSEQ multiplex PCR; in TCRdb, only in-frame clones are kept and a portion is missing. The V and J calls and clone size were taken over from that table, and D and trimming were inferred from the DNA. The table includes some 180,000 clones, about 76% detected once. Sequenced input: peripheral blood. The receptor was isolated from a woman in her 50s with active or convalescent COVID-19. The V gene is TRBV7-2, the J gene TRBJ2-3, with 15 positions matching TRBD2. The CDR3 loop is CASSPTRTSGGGDTQYF. The CDR3 DNA is TGTGCCAGCAGCCCGACTCGGACTAGCGGGGGGGGAGATACGCAGTATTTT.